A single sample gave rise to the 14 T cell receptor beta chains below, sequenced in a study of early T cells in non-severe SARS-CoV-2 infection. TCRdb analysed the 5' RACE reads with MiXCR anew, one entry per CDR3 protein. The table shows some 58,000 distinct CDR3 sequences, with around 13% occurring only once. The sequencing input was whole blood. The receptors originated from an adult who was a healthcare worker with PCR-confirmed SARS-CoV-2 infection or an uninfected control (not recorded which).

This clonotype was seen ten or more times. The CDR3 DNA sequence: TGTGCCAGCAGCTTATGGCAGGGGCCTTTAGGCTACACCTTC. The encoded protein is CASSLWQGPLGYTF. The chain recombines TRBV11-2 with TRBJ1-2, with TRBD1 as a possible D gene (6 bases). There are 14 residues in the CDR3. Per germline, CDR1 SGHAT and CDR2 FQNNGV. Trimming left V 2 bases short and J 8 bases short, with 15 bases between.

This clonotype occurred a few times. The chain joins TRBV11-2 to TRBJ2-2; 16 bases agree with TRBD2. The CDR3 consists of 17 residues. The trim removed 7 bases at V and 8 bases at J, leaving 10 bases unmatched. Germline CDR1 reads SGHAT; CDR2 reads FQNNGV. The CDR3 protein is CASIPGLAGGTAGELFF. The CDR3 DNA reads TGTGCCAGCATCCCGGGACTAGCGGGGGGGACAGCTGGGGAGCTGTTTTTT.

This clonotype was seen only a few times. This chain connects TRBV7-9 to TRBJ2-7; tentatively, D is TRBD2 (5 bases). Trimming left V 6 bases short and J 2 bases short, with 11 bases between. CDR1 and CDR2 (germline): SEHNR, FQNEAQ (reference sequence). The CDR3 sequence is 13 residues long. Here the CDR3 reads CASRALGAYEQYF. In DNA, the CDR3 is TGTGCCAGCAGAGCCCTCGGGGCCTACGAGCAGTACTTC.

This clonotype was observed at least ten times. The DNA of the CDR3 is TGCAGCGTTGAAGTTGGCGGATACACTGAAGCTTTCTTT. Amino acids: CSVEVGGYTEAFF. The chain couples TRBV29-1 to TRBJ1-1; no firm D call. The CDR3 consists of 13 residues. Germline CDR1 SQVTM, CDR2 ANQGSEA. The V gene lost 1 base and the J gene lost 3 bases, with 9 bases spanning the gap.

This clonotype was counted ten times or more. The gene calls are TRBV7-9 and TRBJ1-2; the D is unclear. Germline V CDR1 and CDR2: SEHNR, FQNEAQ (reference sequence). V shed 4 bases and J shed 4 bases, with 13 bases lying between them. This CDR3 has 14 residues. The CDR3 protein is CASSSGLVTYGYTF. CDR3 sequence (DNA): TGTGCCAGCAGCTCGGGCCTCGTTACCTATGGCTACACCTTC.

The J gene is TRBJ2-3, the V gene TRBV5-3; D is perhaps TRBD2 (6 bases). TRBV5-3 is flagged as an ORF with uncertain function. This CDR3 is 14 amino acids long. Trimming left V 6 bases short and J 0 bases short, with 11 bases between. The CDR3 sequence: CARTLGRSTDTQYF. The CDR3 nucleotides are TGTGCCAGAACCCTGGGGAGGAGCACAGATACGCAGTATTTT.

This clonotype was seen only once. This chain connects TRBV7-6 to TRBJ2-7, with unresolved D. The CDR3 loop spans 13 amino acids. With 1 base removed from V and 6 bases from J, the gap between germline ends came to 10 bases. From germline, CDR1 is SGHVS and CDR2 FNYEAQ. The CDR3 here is CASSLGSGSEQYF. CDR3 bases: TGTGCCAGCAGCTTAGGTTCCGGTAGCGAGCAGTACTTC.

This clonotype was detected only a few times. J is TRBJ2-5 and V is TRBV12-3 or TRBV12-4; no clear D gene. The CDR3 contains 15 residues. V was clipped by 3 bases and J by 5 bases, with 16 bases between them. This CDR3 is CASSLPLPVEETQYF. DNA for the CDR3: TGTGCCAGCAGTTTGCCCCTCCCGGTGGAGGAGACCCAGTACTTC.

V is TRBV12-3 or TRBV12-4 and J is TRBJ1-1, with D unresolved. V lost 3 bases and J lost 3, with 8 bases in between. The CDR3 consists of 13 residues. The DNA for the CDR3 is TGTGCCAGCAGTTTCTGGAGGGACACTGAAGCTTTCTTT. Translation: CASSFWRDTEAFF.

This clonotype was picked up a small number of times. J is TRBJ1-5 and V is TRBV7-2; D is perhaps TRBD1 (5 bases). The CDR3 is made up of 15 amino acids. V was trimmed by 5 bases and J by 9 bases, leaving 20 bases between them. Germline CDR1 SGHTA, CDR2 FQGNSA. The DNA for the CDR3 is TGTGCCAGCAGCCCCGCCCCGGGGGACCTTTGGCCCCAGCATTTT. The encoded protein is CASSPAPGDLWPQHF.

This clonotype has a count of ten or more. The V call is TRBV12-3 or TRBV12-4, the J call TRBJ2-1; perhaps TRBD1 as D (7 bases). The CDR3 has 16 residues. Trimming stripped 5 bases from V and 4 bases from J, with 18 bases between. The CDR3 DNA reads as TGTGCCAGCAGTAACCCCCAGGGGGGCCGGTACAATGAGCAGTTCTTC. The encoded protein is CASSNPQGGRYNEQFF.

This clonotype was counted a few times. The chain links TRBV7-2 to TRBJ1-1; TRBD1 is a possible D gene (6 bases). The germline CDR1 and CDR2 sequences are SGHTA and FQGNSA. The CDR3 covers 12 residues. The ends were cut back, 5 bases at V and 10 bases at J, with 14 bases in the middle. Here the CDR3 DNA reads TGTGCCAGCAGCAGCGCCGGGACACGAGCTTTCTTT. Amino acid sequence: CASSSAGTRAFF.

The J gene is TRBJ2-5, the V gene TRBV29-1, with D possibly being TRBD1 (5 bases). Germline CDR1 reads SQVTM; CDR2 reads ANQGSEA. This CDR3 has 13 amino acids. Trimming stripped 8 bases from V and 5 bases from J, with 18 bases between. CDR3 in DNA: TGCAGCTTCCGGGCAGGGATTGAGGAGACCCAGTACTTC. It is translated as CSFRAGIEETQYF.

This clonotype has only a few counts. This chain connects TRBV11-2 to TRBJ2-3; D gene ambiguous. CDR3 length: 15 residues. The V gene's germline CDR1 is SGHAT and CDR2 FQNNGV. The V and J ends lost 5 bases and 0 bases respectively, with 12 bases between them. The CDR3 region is CASSPDGRSTDTQYF. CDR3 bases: TGTGCCAGCAGCCCAGACGGCAGAAGCACAGATACGCAGTATTTT.